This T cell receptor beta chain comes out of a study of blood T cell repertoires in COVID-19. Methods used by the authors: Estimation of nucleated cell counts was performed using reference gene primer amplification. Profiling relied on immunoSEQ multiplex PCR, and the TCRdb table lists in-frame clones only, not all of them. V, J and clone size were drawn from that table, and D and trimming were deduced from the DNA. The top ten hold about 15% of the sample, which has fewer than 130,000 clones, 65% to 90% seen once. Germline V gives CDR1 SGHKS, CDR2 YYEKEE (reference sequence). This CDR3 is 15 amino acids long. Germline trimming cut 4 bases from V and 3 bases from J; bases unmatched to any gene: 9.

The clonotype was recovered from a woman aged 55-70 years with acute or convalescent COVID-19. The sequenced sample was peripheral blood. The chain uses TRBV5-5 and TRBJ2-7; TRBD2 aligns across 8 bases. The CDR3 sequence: CASSPSLAGDYEQYF. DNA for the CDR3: TGTGCCAGCAGCCCTTCTCTAGCGGGTGACTACGAGCAGTACTTC.